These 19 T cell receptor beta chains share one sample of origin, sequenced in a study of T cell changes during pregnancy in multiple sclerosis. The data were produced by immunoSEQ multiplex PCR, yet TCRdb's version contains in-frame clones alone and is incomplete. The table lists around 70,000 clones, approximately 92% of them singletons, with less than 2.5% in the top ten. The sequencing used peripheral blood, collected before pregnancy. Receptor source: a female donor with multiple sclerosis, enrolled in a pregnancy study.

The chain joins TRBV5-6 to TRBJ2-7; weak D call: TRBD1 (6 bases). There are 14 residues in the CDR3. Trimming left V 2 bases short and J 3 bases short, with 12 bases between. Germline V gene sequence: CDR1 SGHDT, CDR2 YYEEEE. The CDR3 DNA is TGTGCCAGCAGCTTAGGGGGACCCGACTACGAGCAGTACTTC. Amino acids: CASSLGGPDYEQYF.

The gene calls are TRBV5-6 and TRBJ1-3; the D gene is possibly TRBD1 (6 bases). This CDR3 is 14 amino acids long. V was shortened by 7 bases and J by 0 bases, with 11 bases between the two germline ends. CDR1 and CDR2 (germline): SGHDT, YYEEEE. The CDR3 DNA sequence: TGTGCCAGCCGCCCGGACAGCTCTGGAAACACCATATATTTT. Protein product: CASRPDSSGNTIYF.

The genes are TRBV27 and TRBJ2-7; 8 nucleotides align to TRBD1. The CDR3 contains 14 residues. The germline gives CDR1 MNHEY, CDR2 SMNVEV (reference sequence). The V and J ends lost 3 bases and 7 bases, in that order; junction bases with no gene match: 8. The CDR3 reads CASSFRTGIGEQYF. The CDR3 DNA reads TGTGCCAGCAGTTTCCGGACAGGGATAGGAGAGCAGTACTTC.

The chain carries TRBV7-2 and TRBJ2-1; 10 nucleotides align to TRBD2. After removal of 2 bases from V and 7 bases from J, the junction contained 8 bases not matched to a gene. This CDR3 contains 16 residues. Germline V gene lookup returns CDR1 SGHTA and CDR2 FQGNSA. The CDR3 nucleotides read TGTGCCAGCAGCTTACAAATCGGACTAGCGGCGAATGAGCAGTTCTTC. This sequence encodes CASSLQIGLAANEQFF.

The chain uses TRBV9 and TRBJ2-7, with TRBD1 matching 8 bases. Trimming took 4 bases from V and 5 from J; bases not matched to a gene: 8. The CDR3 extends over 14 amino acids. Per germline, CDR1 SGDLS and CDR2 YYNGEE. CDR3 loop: CASSPRDRRHEQYF. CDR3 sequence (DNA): TGTGCCAGCAGCCCCCGGGACAGGAGGCACGAGCAGTACTTC.

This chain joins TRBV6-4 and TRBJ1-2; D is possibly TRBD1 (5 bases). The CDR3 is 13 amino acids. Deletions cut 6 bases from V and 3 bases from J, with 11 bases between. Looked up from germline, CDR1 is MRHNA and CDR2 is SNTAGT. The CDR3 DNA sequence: TGTGCCAGCAGAGAGACAGTCTACTATGGCTACACCTTC. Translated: CASRETVYYGYTF.

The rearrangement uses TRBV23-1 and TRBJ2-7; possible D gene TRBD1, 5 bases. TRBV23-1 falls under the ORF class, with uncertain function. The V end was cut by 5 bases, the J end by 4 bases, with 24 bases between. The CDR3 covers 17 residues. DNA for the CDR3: TGCGCCAGCAGTTCGAAGGCTCAGGGTAAATTCGGGTACGAGCAGTACTTC. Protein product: CASSSKAQGKFGYEQYF.

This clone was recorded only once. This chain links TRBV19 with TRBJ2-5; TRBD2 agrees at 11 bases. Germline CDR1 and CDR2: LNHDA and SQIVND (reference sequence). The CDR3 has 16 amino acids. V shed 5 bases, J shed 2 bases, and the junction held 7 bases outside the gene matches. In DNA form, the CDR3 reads TGTGCCAGTAGTTCGGGCGGGACTAGCGGACAAGAGACCCAGTACTTC. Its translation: CASSSGGTSGQETQYF.

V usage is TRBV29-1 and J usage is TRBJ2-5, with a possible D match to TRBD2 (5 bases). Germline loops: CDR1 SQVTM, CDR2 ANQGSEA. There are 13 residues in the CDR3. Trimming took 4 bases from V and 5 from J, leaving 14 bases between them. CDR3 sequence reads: CSVVKGALETQYF. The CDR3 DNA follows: TGCAGCGTTGTGAAGGGAGCTTTGGAGACCCAGTACTTC. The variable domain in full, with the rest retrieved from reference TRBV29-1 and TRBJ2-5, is SAVISQKPSRDICQRGTSLTIQCQVDSQVTMMFWYRQQPGQSLTLIATANQGSEATYESGFVIDKFPISRPNLTFSTLTVSNMSPEDSSIYLCSVVKGALETQYFGPGTRLLVL.

CDR3 nucleotide sequence: TGTGCCAGCATCCAGACAGGCGCTAGCACAGATACGCAGTATTTT. It specifies CASIQTGASTDTQYF. The chain couples TRBV6-1 to TRBJ2-3; a possible D gene is TRBD1 (6 bases). V was trimmed by 7 bases and J by 0 bases, leaving 14 bases between them. Looked up from germline, CDR1 is MNHNS and CDR2 is SASEGT. The CDR3 extends over 15 amino acids.

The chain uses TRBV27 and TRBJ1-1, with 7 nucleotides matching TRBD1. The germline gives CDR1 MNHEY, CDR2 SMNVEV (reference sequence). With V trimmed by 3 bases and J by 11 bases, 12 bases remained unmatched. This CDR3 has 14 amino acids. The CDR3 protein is CASSFQQGISQAFF. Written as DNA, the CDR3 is TGTGCCAGCAGTTTCCAACAGGGGATTTCACAGGCTTTCTTT.

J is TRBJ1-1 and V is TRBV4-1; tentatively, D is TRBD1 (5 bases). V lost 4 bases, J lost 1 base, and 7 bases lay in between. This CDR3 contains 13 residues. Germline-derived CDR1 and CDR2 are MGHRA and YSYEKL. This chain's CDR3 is CASSRGQNTEAFF. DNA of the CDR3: TGCGCCAGCAGCCGCGGACAGAACACTGAAGCTTTCTTT.

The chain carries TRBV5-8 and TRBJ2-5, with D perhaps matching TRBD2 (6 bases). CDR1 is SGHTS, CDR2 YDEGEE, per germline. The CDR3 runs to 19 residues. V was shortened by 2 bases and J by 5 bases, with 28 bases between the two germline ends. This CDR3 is CASSFAVGNPRGYGETQYF. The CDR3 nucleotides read TGTGCCAGCAGCTTTGCCGTCGGTAACCCTCGGGGGTATGGGGAGACCCAGTACTTC.

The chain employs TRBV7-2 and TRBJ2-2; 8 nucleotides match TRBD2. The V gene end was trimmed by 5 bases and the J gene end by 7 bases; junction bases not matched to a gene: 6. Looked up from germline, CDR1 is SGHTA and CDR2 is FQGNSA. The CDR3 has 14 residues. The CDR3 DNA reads TGTGCCAGCAGCGGACTAGCTGGCGGCGGGGAGCTGTTTTTT. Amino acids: CASSGLAGGGELFF.

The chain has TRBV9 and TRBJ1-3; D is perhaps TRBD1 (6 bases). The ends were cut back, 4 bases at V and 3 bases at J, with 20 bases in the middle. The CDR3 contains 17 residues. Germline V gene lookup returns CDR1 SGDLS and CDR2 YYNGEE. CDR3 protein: CASSYPHRAAYGNTIYF. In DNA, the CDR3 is TGTGCCAGCAGCTACCCCCACAGGGCAGCATATGGAAACACCATATATTTT.

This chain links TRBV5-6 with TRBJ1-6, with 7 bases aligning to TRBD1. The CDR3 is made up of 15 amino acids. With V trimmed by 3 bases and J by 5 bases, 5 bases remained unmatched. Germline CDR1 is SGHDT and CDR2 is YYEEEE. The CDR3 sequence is CASSYGTVDNSPLHF. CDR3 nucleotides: TGTGCCAGCAGCTACGGGACAGTAGATAATTCACCCCTCCACTTT.

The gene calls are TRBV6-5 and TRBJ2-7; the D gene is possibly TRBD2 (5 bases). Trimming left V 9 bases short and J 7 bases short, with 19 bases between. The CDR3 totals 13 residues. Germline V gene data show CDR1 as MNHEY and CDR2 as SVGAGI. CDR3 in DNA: TGTGCCAGTCCGCCGGGGTGGAAGGGTGAGCAGTACTTC. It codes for CASPPGWKGEQYF.

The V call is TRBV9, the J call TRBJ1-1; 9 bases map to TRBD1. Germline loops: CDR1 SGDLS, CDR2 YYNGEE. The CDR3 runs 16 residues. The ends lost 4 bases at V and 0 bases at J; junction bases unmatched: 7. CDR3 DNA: TGTGCCAGCAGCACCATACAGGGGGCTGTGAACACTGAAGCTTTCTTT. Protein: CASSTIQGAVNTEAFF.

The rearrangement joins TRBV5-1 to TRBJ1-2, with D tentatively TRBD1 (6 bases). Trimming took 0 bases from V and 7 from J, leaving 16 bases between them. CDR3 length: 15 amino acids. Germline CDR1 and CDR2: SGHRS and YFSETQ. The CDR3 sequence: CASSLVTGSSSGYTF. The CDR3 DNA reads TGCGCCAGCAGCTTGGTTACAGGGAGTTCCTCTGGCTACACCTTC.